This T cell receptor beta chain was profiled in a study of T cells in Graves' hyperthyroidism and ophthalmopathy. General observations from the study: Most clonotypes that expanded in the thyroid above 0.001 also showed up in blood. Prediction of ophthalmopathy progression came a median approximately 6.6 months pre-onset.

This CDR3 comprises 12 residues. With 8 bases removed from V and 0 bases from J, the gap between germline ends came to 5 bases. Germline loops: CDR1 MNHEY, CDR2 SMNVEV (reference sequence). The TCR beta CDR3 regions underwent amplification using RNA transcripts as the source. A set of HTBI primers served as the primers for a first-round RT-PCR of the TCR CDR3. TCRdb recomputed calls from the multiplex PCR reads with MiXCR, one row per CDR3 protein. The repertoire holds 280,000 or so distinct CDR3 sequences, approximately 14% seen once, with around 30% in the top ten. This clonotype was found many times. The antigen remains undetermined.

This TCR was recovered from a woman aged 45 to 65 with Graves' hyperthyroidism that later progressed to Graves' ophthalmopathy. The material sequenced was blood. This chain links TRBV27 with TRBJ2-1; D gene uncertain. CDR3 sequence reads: CASESSYNEQFF. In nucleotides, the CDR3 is TGTGCCAGCGAAAGCTCCTACAATGAGCAGTTCTTC.